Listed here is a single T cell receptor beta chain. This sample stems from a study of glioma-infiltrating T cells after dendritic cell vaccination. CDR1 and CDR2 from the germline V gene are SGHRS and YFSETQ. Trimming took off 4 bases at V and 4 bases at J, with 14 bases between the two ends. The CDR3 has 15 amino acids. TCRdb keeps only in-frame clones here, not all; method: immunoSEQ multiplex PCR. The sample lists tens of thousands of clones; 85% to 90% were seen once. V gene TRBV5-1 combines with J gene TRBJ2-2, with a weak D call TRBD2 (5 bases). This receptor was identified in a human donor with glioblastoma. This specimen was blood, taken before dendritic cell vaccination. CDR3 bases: TGCGCCAGCAGCGGCATCTTAAGCGGCACCGGGGAGCTGTTTTTT. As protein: CASSGILSGTGELFF.